The 14 T cell receptor beta chains below all came from one sample that was sequenced in a study of pediatric ulcerative colitis. Here immunoSEQ multiplex PCR was the method, and the copy in TCRdb shows in-frame clones only, minus some. The sample includes 30,000 to 45,000 clones, approximately 87% of them seen just once. Specimen: blood. Every receptor here comes from a girl between 10 and 17 years old with moderate ulcerative colitis.

The rearrangement uses TRBV7-9 and TRBJ1-2; 11 positions match TRBD1. The CDR3 is made up of 17 amino acids. The germline gives CDR1 SEHNR, CDR2 FQNEAQ (reference sequence). Germline trimming cut 4 bases from V and 0 bases from J; bases unmatched to any gene: 7. CDR3 sequence (DNA): TGTGCCAGCAGCTCAGGACAGGGGGCGACTCCTAACTATGGCTACACCTTC. Its protein product is CASSSGQGATPNYGYTF.

The chain carries TRBV29-1 and TRBJ2-3; 9 nucleotides line up with TRBD2. Germline CDR1 reads SQVTM; CDR2 reads ANQGSEA. Unmatched junction bases numbered 2, after V lost 4 bases and J lost 0 bases. CDR3 length: 14 residues. The CDR3 nucleotides read TGCAGCGTTGGCCTAGCGGGAAGCACAGATACGCAGTATTTT. Its translation is CSVGLAGSTDTQYF.

The V and J genes are TRBV5-1 and TRBJ1-1; 8 nucleotides line up with TRBD1. Germline CDR1 SGHRS, CDR2 YFSETQ. The length of the CDR3 is 15 residues. J gave up 5 bases and V 2 bases, and 8 bases lay outside the gene matches. The CDR3: CASSLTGQGGTEAFF. The CDR3 nucleotides read TGCGCCAGCAGCTTAACCGGACAGGGTGGAACTGAAGCTTTCTTT.

The V and J genes are TRBV12-5 and TRBJ2-1; TRBD2 matches 8 bases. The germline V gene has CDR1 LGHNT and CDR2 FRNRAP. Trimming removed 5 bases from V and 5 bases from J; junction bases left unmatched: 11. The CDR3 runs to 16 residues. The CDR3 DNA follows: TGTGCTAGTGGTCCGGCCCTGGGACTAGAAAACAATGAGCAGTTCTTC. Encoded protein: CASGPALGLENNEQFF.

This clone came up a few times. The V call is TRBV9, the J call TRBJ1-5; D remains unclear. Germline V lookup: CDR1 SGDLS, CDR2 YYNGEE. The CDR3 is 14 residues long. V lost 3 bases to trimming and J lost 4 bases, with 11 bases between them. For the CDR3, the DNA is TGTGCCAGCAGCGCTGACCATGGGAATCAGCCCCAGCATTTT. Translating it yields CASSADHGNQPQHF.

J is TRBJ2-3 and V is TRBV19; TRBD2 aligns across 7 bases. Losses at the gene ends were 7 bases for V and 0 bases for J; bases not matched to a gene: 7. Germline values: CDR1 LNHDA, CDR2 SQIVND (reference sequence). The CDR3 has 15 residues. The CDR3, as DNA: TGTGCCAGTAAAATAGCGGGTAGAAGCACAGATACGCAGTATTTT. Amino acid sequence: CASKIAGRSTDTQYF.

The chain links TRBV6-4 to TRBJ2-1; TRBD1 agrees at 7 bases. V trimming: 5 bases; J trimming: 3 bases; junction bases outside the gene matches: 7. The length of the CDR3 is 15 residues. Germline V CDR1 and CDR2: MRHNA, SNTAGT. The CDR3 sequence is CASSSQGSLYNEQFF. As DNA, the CDR3 is TGTGCCAGCAGTTCACAGGGGTCCCTCTACAATGAGCAGTTCTTC.

This clone was observed a few times. The rearrangement links TRBV10-1 to TRBJ1-1; D perhaps matches TRBD1 (5 bases). Trimming took off 2 bases at V and 6 bases at J, with 13 bases between the two ends. Germline CDR1 and CDR2: WNHNN and SYGVQD (reference sequence). This CDR3 is 14 amino acids long. This CDR3 is CASSEGGAGSEAFF. In DNA, the CDR3 is TGCGCCAGCAGTGAGGGAGGGGCAGGCTCTGAAGCTTTCTTT.

This rearrangement joins TRBV27 to TRBJ2-7; D uncertain. The CDR3 is 16 amino acids. Germline loops: CDR1 MNHEY, CDR2 SMNVEV (reference sequence). With 0 bases removed from V and 2 bases from J, the gap between germline ends came to 14 bases. The CDR3 loop reads CASSLSAAPKAYEQYF. The CDR3 DNA sequence: TGTGCCAGCAGTTTATCGGCCGCTCCTAAAGCCTACGAGCAGTACTTC.

The chain carries TRBV30 and TRBJ2-7; D gene uncertain. V dropped 0 bases and J dropped 3 bases, with 9 bases sitting between them. CDR1 and CDR2 (germline): GTSNPN, SVGIG (reference sequence). The CDR3 sequence is 13 residues long. The CDR3 reads CAWSVGSSYEQYF. The CDR3 bases are TGTGCCTGGAGTGTAGGGTCCAGCTACGAGCAGTACTTC.

The chain recombines TRBV21-1 with TRBJ1-2; the tabulated D call, TRBD1, remains unverified against the DNA. TRBV21-1 is a recognized pseudogene. The CDR3 contains 19 residues. DNA for the CDR3: TGTGCCAGCCATACCGGGACAGGGGTTTATTTTAGGGGTAGCTATGGCTACACCTTC. This translates into CASHTGTGVYFRGSYGYTF.

The J gene is TRBJ2-7, the V gene TRBV7-8; 12 bases match TRBD2. V shed 3 bases, J shed 4 bases, and the junction held 7 bases outside the gene matches. From germline, CDR1 is SGHVS and CDR2 FQNEAQ. This CDR3 has 16 amino acids. The CDR3 region is CASSFDPGLAGYEQYF. The CDR3 DNA is TGTGCCAGCAGCTTCGACCCGGGACTAGCGGGTTACGAGCAGTACTTC. The complete variable domain, with remaining parts taken from reference TRBV7-8 and TRBJ2-7, reads GAGVSQSPRYKVAKRGQDVALRCDPISGHVSLFWYQQALGQGPEFLTYFQNEAQLDKSGLPSDRFFAERPEGSVSTLKIQRTQQEDSAVYLCASSFDPGLAGYEQYFGPGTRLTVT.

The genes are TRBV7-9 and TRBJ1-1, with TRBD1 matching 11 bases. The CDR3 sequence is 15 residues long. Unmatched junction bases numbered 5, after V lost 4 bases and J lost 4 bases. CDR1 SEHNR and CDR2 FQNEAQ come from the germline V gene (reference sequence). CDR3 DNA: TGTGCCAGCAGCTCCGGGACAGGGGGTACCACTGAAGCTTTCTTT. This gives the protein CASSSGTGGTTEAFF.

This chain connects TRBV7-3 to TRBJ1-1; no definite D call. V lost 2 bases and J lost 2, with 9 bases in between. The CDR3 runs to 14 residues. Germline CDR1 SGHTA, CDR2 FQGTGA. CDR3: CASSLGLGNTEAFF. In nucleotides, the CDR3 is TGTGCCAGCAGCTTAGGGCTTGGAAACACTGAAGCTTTCTTT.